This TCR beta chain is drawn from a study of blood T cells in healthy people across ages. There are a few counts of this clonotype. Its antigen remains unknown. This CDR3 has 15 residues. The germline gives CDR1 LGHNA, CDR2 YSLEER. Trimming removed 3 bases from V and 0 bases from J; junction bases left unmatched: 0. The authors ran a second PCR of about 6 to 12 cycles using a sample-barcoded 5' primer and a J-beta primer mix. TCRdb itself ran the 5' RACE reads through MiXCR, one entry per CDR3 protein. This table has about a million distinct CDR3 sequences, about 53% appearing once. Those donating, healthy Caucasian individuals from Russia, were aged roughly 6 to 95. Researchers report isolating at least 6.5 million PBMCs per sample. The study's findings and limits: Strong correlation was found linking TCR beta diversity to naive T cell percentage.

Specimen: blood. The gene calls are TRBV4-3 and TRBJ2-4, with 9 bases lining up with TRBD1. This clonotype originated in a woman in her sixties or seventies in good health. CDR3 sequence (DNA): TGCGCCAGCAGCCAGGGACAGGGAGCCAAAAACATTCAGTACTTC. Amino acid sequence: CASSQGQGAKNIQYF.